This T cell receptor beta chain is from a study of cytomegalovirus exposure and HLA in healthy donors. Findings of the study overall: Most TCR sequences were rare, but some public TCRs occurred in many donors.

The PCR made use of 60 Vbeta and 13 Jbeta primers. The method was immunoSEQ multiplex PCR; TCRdb's version includes in-frame clones alone and lacks a portion of them. Across tens of thousands of clones, the top ten clones capture approximately 1.1% of the sample. On this clone itself: The target antigen is unknown.

V was cut by 1 base and J by 3 bases, with 22 bases left in between. The CDR3 consists of 18 residues. The germline V gene encodes CDR1 SGHKS and CDR2 YYEKEE (reference sequence). The chain combines TRBV5-5 with TRBJ1-2; tentatively, D is TRBD1 (5 bases). The specimen was PBMCs. This sequence originates from a woman aged 25 to 39 in good health and CMV-seronegative. Here the CDR3 reads CASSLSGTGTDWDYGYTF. CDR3 coding DNA: TGTGCCAGCAGCTTGAGTGGAACAGGAACTGATTGGGACTATGGCTACACCTTC.